Sequencing of this T cell receptor beta chain was carried out in a study of Graves' ophthalmopathy and Graves' hyperthyroidism. Moderate-to-severe activity, CAS at least 3, NOSPECS at least 4 and duration under 3 months characterized donors with ophthalmopathy. PBMCs originated in about 9.8 ml of fresh peripheral blood. Beta-chain TCR CDR3 regions were amplified from RNA transcripts. A first-round RT-PCR used HTBI primers, followed by a second-round multiplex PCR. A single record per CDR3 protein comes from TCRdb applying MiXCR to the multiplex PCR reads. The table records hundreds of thousands of distinct CDR3 sequences, around an eighth of them present only once. Sequenced material: blood. The clonotype was recovered from a woman aged 30 to 39 with Graves' ophthalmopathy.

CDR3 sequence reads: CASSLIFQDSYEQYF. CDR3 bases: TGTGCCAGCAGTTTAATTTTCCAGGACTCCTACGAGCAGTACTTC. The chain uses TRBV28 and TRBJ2-7; D call uncertain. The CDR3 is 15 residues long. Between the trimmed V and J ends, which lost 2 bases and 0 bases, there was a span of 11 bases. CDR1 is MDHEN, CDR2 SYDVKM, per germline.